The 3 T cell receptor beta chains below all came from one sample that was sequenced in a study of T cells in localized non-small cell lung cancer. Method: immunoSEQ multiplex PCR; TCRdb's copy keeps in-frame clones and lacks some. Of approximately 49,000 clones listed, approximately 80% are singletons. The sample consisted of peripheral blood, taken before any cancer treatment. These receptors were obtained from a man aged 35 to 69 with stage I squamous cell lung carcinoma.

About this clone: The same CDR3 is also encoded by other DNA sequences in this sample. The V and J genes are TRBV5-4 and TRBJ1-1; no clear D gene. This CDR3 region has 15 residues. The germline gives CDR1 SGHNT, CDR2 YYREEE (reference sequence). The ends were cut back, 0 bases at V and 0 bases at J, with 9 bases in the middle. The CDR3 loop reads CASSLEAVMNTEAFF. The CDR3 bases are TGTGCCAGCAGCTTGGAGGCAGTTATGAACACTGAAGCTTTCTTT. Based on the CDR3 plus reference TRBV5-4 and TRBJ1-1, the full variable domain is ETGVTQSPTHLIKTRGQQVTLRCSSQSGHNTVSWYQQALGQGPQFIFQYYREEENGRGNFPPRFSGLQFPNYSSELNVNALELDDSALYLCASSLEAVMNTEAFFGQGTRLTVV.

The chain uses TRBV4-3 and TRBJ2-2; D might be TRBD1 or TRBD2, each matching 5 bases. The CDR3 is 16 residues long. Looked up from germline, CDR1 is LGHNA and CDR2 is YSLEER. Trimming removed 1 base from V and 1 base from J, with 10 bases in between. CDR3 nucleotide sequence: TGCGCCAGCAGCCAAGTTGAGGGGCTGAACACCGGGGAGCTGTTTTTT. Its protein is CASSQVEGLNTGELFF.

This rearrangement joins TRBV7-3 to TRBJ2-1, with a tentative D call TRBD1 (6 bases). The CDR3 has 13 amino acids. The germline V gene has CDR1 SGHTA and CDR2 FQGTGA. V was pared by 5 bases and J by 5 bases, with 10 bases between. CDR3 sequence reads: CASSINRDNEQFF. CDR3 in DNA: TGTGCCAGCAGCATCAACAGGGACAATGAGCAGTTCTTC.